One and the same sample provided the 15 T cell receptor beta chains below, sequenced in a study of tumour-infiltrating T cells in Burkitt lymphoma (dated by TCRdb to 2020 to 2021). The library was obtained by the immunoSEQ multiplex PCR assay. In its TCRdb copy, this immuneACCESS table keeps in-frame sequences only and misses some clones. Where compared with another copy, unresolved V genes explain less than half of these, and the others have no known cause. The table for this sample lists around 780 clones; about 22% of them were counted only once. In total, the top ten clones hold roughly 25% of the sample. Sequenced: tumor tissue. These receptors originate from a human donor with Burkitt lymphoma.

The V and J genes are TRBV6-5 and TRBJ2-4; 8 positions match TRBD2. The germline V gene encodes CDR1 MNHEY and CDR2 SVGAGI. V lost 5 bases and J lost 4; bases outside the gene matches: 7. The CDR3 runs 15 residues. The CDR3 DNA is TGTGCCAGCAGTAAGCGGGGGCCGGTAAAAAACATTCAGTACTTC. This codes for CASSKRGPVKNIQYF.

Within the sample, this clone is large. V is TRBV11-2 and J is TRBJ1-4; no definite D call. In germline, CDR1 is SGHAT, CDR2 FQNNGV. The CDR3 consists of 13 residues. Trimming pared 6 bases from V and 2 bases from J, leaving 7 bases between. The CDR3 DNA is TGTGCCAGCAGTTTATGGACTAATGAAAAACTGTTTTTT. Translated, it gives CASSLWTNEKLFF.

In this sample, this clone turned up a few times. The rearrangement uses TRBV5-5 and TRBJ1-4; D unresolved. This CDR3 has 14 amino acids. V lost 0 bases and J 8 bases, leaving 11 bases between the germline ends. The germline V gene encodes CDR1 SGHKS and CDR2 YYEKEE (reference sequence). The CDR3: CASSLGIPGEKLFF. The CDR3 DNA reads as TGTGCCAGCAGCTTGGGTATCCCGGGCGAAAAACTGTTTTTT.

This clone counts as large. The CDR3: CASRTQGAHTEAFF. CDR3 sequence (DNA): TGTGCCAGCAGAACCCAGGGGGCGCACACTGAAGCTTTCTTT. V is TRBV6-5 and J is TRBJ1-1, with 8 bases matching TRBD1. Germline CDR1 MNHEY, CDR2 SVGAGI. The CDR3 is 14 residues long. V gave up 6 bases and J gave up 3 bases; unmatched junction bases: 6.

Only a few counts were recorded for this clone. The chain recombines TRBV5-1 with TRBJ1-1, with 9 bases fitting TRBD1. The CDR3 totals 15 residues. CDR1 and CDR2 from the germline V gene are SGHRS and YFSETQ. V shed 4 bases, J shed 1 base, and the junction held 5 bases outside the gene matches. CDR3 nucleotides: TGCGCCAGCAGCGGGGACAGGGTCTGGAACACTGAAGCTTTCTTT. It yields the protein CASSGDRVWNTEAFF.

This clone is labeled medium-sized. Other nucleotide sequences from this sample produce the same CDR3. The chain joins TRBV18 to TRBJ2-5, with D perhaps matching TRBD1 or TRBD2 (5 bases each). Trimming took off 3 bases at V and 5 bases at J, with 10 bases between the two ends. The CDR3 is made up of 13 amino acids. Germline V gene lookup returns CDR1 KGHSH and CDR2 LQKENI. The CDR3 DNA is TGTGCCAGCTCACCGGGGGAGAAGGAGACCCAGTACTTC. Encoded protein: CASSPGEKETQYF.

This clone has only a few counts. The CDR3 nucleotides are TGTGCCAGCAGCTCCCCCGGACTAGCGGGGCGGACCTACAATGAGCAGTTCTTC. This codes for CASSSPGLAGRTYNEQFF. This chain joins TRBV9 and TRBJ2-1, with 12 bases matching TRBD2. Losses at the gene ends were 4 bases for V and 2 bases for J; bases not matched to a gene: 10. This CDR3 is 18 amino acids long. Germline assignment: CDR1 SGDLS and CDR2 YYNGEE.

This clone is large (0.1 to 1%). The chain recombines TRBV5-1 with TRBJ1-2, with 7 bases lining up with TRBD1. This CDR3 has 13 amino acids. Germline V gives CDR1 SGHRS, CDR2 YFSETQ. Trimming removed 4 bases from V and 6 bases from J; junction bases left unmatched: 6. The CDR3 DNA follows: TGCGCCAGCAGCACAGGGACAGACAATGGCTACACCTTC. Protein: CASSTGTDNGYTF.

The CDR3 sequence: CASSPDWGADEQFF. The CDR3 DNA is TGTGCCAGCAGCCCAGATTGGGGGGCCGATGAGCAGTTCTTC. The chain has TRBV7-9 and TRBJ2-1; D may correspond to TRBD1 or TRBD2 (6 bases each). CDR3 size: 14 residues. CDR1 SEHNR and CDR2 FQNEAQ come from the germline V gene (reference sequence). V was trimmed by 5 bases and J by 8 bases, leaving 16 bases between them. Full variable domain (remainder filled in from reference TRBV7-9 and TRBJ2-1): DTGVSQNPRHKITKRGQNVTFRCDPISEHNRLYWYRQTLGQGPEFLTYFQNEAQLEKSRLLSDRFSAERPKGSFSTLEIQRTEQGDSAMYLCASSPDWGADEQFFGPGTRLTVL.

Here the CDR3 reads CASSGGTSGGAGWPDTQYF. DNA for the CDR3: TGCGCCAGCAGTGGAGGGACTAGCGGGGGGGCCGGGTGGCCAGATACGCAGTATTTT. This rearrangement joins TRBV10-1 to TRBJ2-3; TRBD2 agrees at 16 bases. Germline assignment: CDR1 WNHNN and CDR2 SYGVQD (reference sequence). The V gene end was trimmed by 4 bases and the J gene end by 4 bases; junction bases not matched to a gene: 11. This CDR3 has 19 residues.

By share, this clone counts as large. The rearrangement uses TRBV21-1 and TRBJ2-2; TRBD1, the table's D call, lacks a check against the DNA. TRBV21-1 is reported as a pseudogene. The CDR3 is made up of 17 amino acids. The DNA for the CDR3 is TGTGCCAGCAAGACGAGAACAGGGGTGAGCTTCACCGGGGAGCTGTTTTTT. This gives the protein CASKTRTGVSFTGELFF.

The V gene is TRBV6-5, the J gene TRBJ2-7; D is undetermined. Trimming removed 0 bases at V and 2 bases at J, with 5 bases between. This CDR3 comprises 13 residues. CDR1 is MNHEY and CDR2 is SVGAGI in the germline V gene. The CDR3 protein is CASSYSPTYEQYF. The CDR3 bases are TGTGCCAGCAGTTACTCGCCAACCTACGAGCAGTACTTC.

The chain couples TRBV18 to TRBJ2-2; maybe TRBD2 (6 bases). The CDR3 is 14 residues long. Germline V gene sequence: CDR1 KGHSH, CDR2 LQKENI. The ends were cut back, 3 bases at V and 4 bases at J, with 9 bases in the middle. CDR3 region: CASSPLGGTGELFF. The CDR3 DNA reads as TGTGCCAGCTCACCTTTGGGGGGCACCGGGGAGCTGTTTTTT.

J is TRBJ1-1 and V is TRBV10-3; D is unclear. This CDR3 spans 15 amino acids. V shed 2 bases and J shed 1 base, with 11 bases lying between them. Per germline, CDR1 ENHRY and CDR2 SYGVKD. Here the CDR3 reads CAISEGEAGNTEAFF. CDR3 bases: TGTGCCATCAGTGAGGGTGAGGCGGGGAACACTGAAGCTTTCTTT.

As concerns this clone: This may arise from a read error, as a much more abundant clone is one base away. This sample also contains other DNA sequences that code for the same CDR3. V and J are TRBV15 and TRBJ1-2; D call uncertain. Germline V gives CDR1 LNHNV, CDR2 YYDKDF (reference sequence). Trimming cost V 1 base and J 4 bases, with 16 bases left between them. The CDR3 consists of 16 residues. Written as DNA, the CDR3 is TGTGCCACCAGCAGAGGGGTCAGGACCGATCCCTATGGCTACACCTTC. This gives the protein CATSRGVRTDPYGYTF.